Below, 14 T cell receptor beta chains from the same sample are listed, as sequenced in a study of T cells in Graves' hyperthyroidism and ophthalmopathy. TCR beta CDR3 sequences were amplified from RNA transcripts. During a first-round RT-PCR of the TCR CDR3, the HTBI primer set was used. One entry per CDR3 protein, called by TCRdb with MiXCR from the multiplex PCR reads. The table shows 280,000 or so distinct CDR3 sequences, with nearly 15% occurring only once. The sample comprised blood. These receptors came from a woman aged 45-59 years with Graves' hyperthyroidism that later progressed to Graves' ophthalmopathy.

Comment on this clonotype: A much larger clone lies one base from this, so it may be a read error. This chain connects TRBV20-1 to TRBJ2-3, with 14 nucleotides matching TRBD2. Trimming removed 4 bases from V and 3 bases from J; junction bases left unmatched: 6. The V gene's germline CDR1 is DFQATT and CDR2 SNEGSKA (reference sequence). This CDR3 spans 16 amino acids. The CDR3 loop is CSAIRLAGGATDTQYF. For the CDR3, the DNA is TGCAGTGCTATAAGACTAGCGGGAGGGGCAACAGATACGCAGTATTTT.

This clonotype showed up just a few times. It may be a read error: a sequence one base away is much more abundant. The J gene is TRBJ2-1, the V gene TRBV12-3 or TRBV12-4; D is possibly TRBD2 (6 bases). The CDR3 totals 16 residues. The CDR3 region is CAGSLARLVGRNEQFF. The CDR3 coding sequence is TGTGCCGGCAGTTTAGCCAGACTAGTGGGTAGGAATGAGCAGTTCTTC.

Ten or more counts support this clonotype. This rearrangement joins TRBV2 to TRBJ1-5; D is uncertain. The ends were cut back, 5 bases at V and 2 bases at J, with 10 bases in the middle. The CDR3 totals 14 residues. Germline assignment: CDR1 SNHLY and CDR2 FYNNEI. The CDR3 protein is CASSRTWGNQPQHF. The CDR3 region has the DNA TGTGCCAGCAGTAGGACGTGGGGCAATCAGCCCCAGCATTTT.

This clonotype was seen repeatedly, ten times or more. The V and J genes are TRBV5-1 and TRBJ2-7; 7 nucleotides match TRBD2. Trimming took 4 bases from V and 0 from J; bases not matched to a gene: 13. CDR3 length: 17 amino acids. The germline CDR1 and CDR2 sequences are SGHRS and YFSETQ. The CDR3 loop reads CASSPGPTSTYSYEQYF. As DNA, the CDR3 is TGCGCCAGCAGCCCCGGCCCGACTAGCACGTACTCCTACGAGCAGTACTTC.

This clonotype was detected a few times. The chain joins TRBV3-1 to TRBJ2-6, with TRBD1 identical over 8 bases. This CDR3 comprises 16 residues. Germline V gives CDR1 LGHDT, CDR2 YNNKEL (reference sequence). V lost 0 bases to trimming and J lost 2 bases; unmatched junction nucleotides: 0. Here the CDR3 DNA reads TGTGCCAGCAGCCAAGAACAGGGGGCTGGGGCCAACGTCCTGACTTTC. It specifies CASSQEQGAGANVLTF.

This clonotype was counted ten times or more. V is TRBV20-1 and J is TRBJ1-1; TRBD1 is a possible D gene (5 bases). V was pared by 2 bases and J by 11 bases, with 18 bases between. Germline V gene data show CDR1 as DFQATT and CDR2 as SNEGSKA (reference sequence). The CDR3 is 13 residues long. The CDR3, as DNA: TGCAGTGCTAGACCCGTCGGGACCGGTGGGGCTTTCTTT. The encoded protein is CSARPVGTGGAFF.

This clonotype has at least ten counts. J is TRBJ2-7 and V is TRBV2; D gene unclear. The germline CDR1 and CDR2 sequences are SNHLY and FYNNEI. The V gene lost 4 bases and the J gene lost 3 bases, with 7 bases spanning the gap. This CDR3 has 12 amino acids. Written as DNA, the CDR3 is TGTGCCAGCAGTGCGTGGGGCTACGAGCAGTACTTC. Protein product: CASSAWGYEQYF.

This clonotype was observed many times. The chain links TRBV28 to TRBJ1-1; 8 positions agree with TRBD1. Germline values: CDR1 MDHEN, CDR2 SYDVKM. This CDR3 contains 13 residues. The V segment lost 6 bases and the J segment 5 bases; nucleotides outside the gene matches: 5. The CDR3 here is CASSPRTGTEAFF. In nucleotides, the CDR3 is TGTGCCAGCAGCCCTCGGACAGGGACTGAAGCTTTCTTT.

Ten or more counts support this clonotype. The V call is TRBV20-1, the J call TRBJ2-7, with 10 bases lining up with TRBD1. The CDR3 contains 15 residues. Trimming at V came to 6 bases and at J to 0 bases, leaving 8 bases not matched to a gene. Germline V gene data show CDR1 as DFQATT and CDR2 as SNEGSKA (reference sequence). CDR3 coding DNA: TGCAGTGCCGCCGGGGGGGACAGGGGCTCCTACGAGCAGTACTTC. Translated: CSAAGGDRGSYEQYF.

This sequence joins TRBV29-1 and TRBJ2-3; TRBD2 agrees at 13 bases. This CDR3 spans 14 amino acids. V was clipped by 8 bases and J by 4 bases; unmatched bases: 6. Germline-derived CDR1 and CDR2 are SQVTM and ANQGSEA. As DNA, the CDR3 is TGCAGCCATCGGACTAGCGGGAGCTCAGATACGCAGTATTTT. It yields the protein CSHRTSGSSDTQYF.

This clonotype was recorded many times. The rearrangement joins TRBV6-1 to TRBJ2-3; a weak D match, TRBD2 (5 bases). This CDR3 spans 14 amino acids. The germline V gene has CDR1 MNHNS and CDR2 SASEGT. V gave up 6 bases and J gave up 4 bases, with 14 bases separating them. In DNA, the CDR3 is TGTGCCAGCAGCGGACTCCCTAGACCAGATACGCAGTATTTT. Encoded protein: CASSGLPRPDTQYF.

This clonotype was found many times. The chain combines TRBV28 with TRBJ2-2; 9 bases align to TRBD1. The V gene end was trimmed by 4 bases and the J gene end by 5 bases; junction bases not matched to a gene: 8. Germline V gives CDR1 MDHEN, CDR2 SYDVKM. CDR3 length: 16 amino acids. This CDR3 reads CASSWDRDRETGELFF. The CDR3 nucleotides read TGTGCCAGCAGTTGGGACCGGGACAGGGAGACCGGGGAGCTGTTTTTT.

This clonotype was counted at least ten times. The V and J genes are TRBV20-1 and TRBJ2-3, with TRBD2 matching over 9 bases. The CDR3 spans 15 residues. V gave up 4 bases and J gave up 0 bases; unmatched junction bases: 5. The V gene's germline CDR1 is DFQATT and CDR2 SNEGSKA (reference sequence). The CDR3 spells CSATPTSGSTDTQYF. DNA for the CDR3: TGCAGTGCTACCCCAACTAGCGGGAGCACAGATACGCAGTATTTT.

This clonotype was seen ten or more times. The genes are TRBV28 and TRBJ1-2, with TRBD1 identical over 11 bases. Germline-derived CDR1 and CDR2 are MDHEN and SYDVKM. J lost 5 bases, V lost 4 bases, and 3 bases had no gene match. The CDR3 loop spans 14 amino acids. The CDR3 reads CASSSRDRGYGYTF. The CDR3 DNA reads as TGTGCCAGCAGTTCCAGGGACAGGGGGTATGGCTACACCTTC.